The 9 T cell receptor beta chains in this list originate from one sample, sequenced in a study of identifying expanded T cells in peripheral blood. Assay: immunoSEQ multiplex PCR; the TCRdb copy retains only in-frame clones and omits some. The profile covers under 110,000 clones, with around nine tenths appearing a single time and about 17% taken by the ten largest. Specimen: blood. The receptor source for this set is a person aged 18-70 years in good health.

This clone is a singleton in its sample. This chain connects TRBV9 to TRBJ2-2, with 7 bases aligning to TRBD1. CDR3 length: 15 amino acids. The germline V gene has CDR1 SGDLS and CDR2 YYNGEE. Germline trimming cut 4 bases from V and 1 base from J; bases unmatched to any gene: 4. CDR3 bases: TGTGCCAGCAGCCCCCGGACAGGGAACACCGGGGAGCTGTTTTTT. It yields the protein CASSPRTGNTGELFF. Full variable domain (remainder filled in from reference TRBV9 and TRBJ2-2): DSGVTQTPKHLITATGQRVTLRCSPRSGDLSVYWYQQSLDQGLQFLIQYYNGEERAKGNILERFSAQQFPDLHSELNLSSLELGDSALYFCASSPRTGNTGELFFGEGSRLTVL.

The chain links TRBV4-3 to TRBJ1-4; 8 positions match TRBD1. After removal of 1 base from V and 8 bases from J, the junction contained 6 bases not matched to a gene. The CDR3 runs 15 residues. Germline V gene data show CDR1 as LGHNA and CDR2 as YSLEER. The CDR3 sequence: CASSQGGTGGEKLFF. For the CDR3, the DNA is TGCGCCAGCAGCCAAGGTGGAACAGGGGGGGAAAAACTGTTTTTT.

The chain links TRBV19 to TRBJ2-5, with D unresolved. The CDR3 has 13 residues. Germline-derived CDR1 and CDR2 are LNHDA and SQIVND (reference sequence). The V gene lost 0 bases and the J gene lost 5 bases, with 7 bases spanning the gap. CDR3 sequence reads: CASSIDQAETQYF. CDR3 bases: TGTGCCAGTAGTATAGACCAGGCGGAGACCCAGTACTTC.

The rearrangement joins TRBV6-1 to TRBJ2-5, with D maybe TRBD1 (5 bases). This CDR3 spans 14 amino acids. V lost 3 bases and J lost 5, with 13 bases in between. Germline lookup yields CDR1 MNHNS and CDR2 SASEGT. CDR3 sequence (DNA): TGTGCCAGCAGTGACAGACTCAACAGGGAGACCCAGTACTTC. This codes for CASSDRLNRETQYF.

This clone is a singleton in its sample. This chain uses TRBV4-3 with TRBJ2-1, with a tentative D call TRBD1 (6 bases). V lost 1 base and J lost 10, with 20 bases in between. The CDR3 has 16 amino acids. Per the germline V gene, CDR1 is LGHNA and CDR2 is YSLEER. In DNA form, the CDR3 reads TGCGCCAGCAGCCAAGCCCCCCACCAGGGGTTCGGGGAGCAGTTCTTC. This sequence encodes CASSQAPHQGFGEQFF.

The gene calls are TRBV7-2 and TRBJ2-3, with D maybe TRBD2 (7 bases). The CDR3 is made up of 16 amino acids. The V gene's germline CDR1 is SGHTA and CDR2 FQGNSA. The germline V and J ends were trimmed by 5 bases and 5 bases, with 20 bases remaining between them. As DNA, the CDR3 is TGTGCCAGCAGCCCCCGTAAAGGGGGGGCCGGAGATACGCAGTATTTT. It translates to CASSPRKGGAGDTQYF.

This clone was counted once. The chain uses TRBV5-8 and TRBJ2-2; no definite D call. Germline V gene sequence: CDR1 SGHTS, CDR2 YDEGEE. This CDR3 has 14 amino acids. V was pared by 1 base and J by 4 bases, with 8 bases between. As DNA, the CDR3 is TGTGCCAGCAGCTTGTCGATAGGCACCGGGGAGCTGTTTTTT. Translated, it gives CASSLSIGTGELFF.

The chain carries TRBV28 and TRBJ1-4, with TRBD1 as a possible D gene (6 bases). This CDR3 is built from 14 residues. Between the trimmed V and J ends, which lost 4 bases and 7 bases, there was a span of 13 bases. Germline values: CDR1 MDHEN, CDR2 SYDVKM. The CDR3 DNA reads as TGTGCCAGCAGTTCCGGGACAAGGGGTGAAAAACTGTTTTTT. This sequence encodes CASSSGTRGEKLFF.

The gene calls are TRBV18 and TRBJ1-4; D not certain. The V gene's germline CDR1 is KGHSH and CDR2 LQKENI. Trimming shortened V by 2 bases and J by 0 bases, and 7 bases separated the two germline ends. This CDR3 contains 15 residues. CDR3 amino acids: CASSPMIATNEKLFF. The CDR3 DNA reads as TGTGCCAGCTCACCAATGATTGCAACTAATGAAAAACTGTTTTTT.